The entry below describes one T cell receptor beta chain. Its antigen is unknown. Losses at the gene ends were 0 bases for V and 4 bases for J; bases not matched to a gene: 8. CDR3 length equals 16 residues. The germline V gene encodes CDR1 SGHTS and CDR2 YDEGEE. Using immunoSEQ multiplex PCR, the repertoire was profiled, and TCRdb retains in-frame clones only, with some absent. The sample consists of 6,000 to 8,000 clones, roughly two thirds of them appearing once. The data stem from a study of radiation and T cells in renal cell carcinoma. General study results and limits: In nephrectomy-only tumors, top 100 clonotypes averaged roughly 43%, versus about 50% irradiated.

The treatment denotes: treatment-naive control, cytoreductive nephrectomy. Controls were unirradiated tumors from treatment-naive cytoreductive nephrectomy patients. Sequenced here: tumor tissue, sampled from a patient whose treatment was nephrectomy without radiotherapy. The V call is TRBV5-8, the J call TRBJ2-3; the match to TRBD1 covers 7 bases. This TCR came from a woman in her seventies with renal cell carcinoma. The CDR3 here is CASSLEGRGRPDTQYF. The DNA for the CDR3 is TGTGCCAGCAGCTTGGAGGGAAGGGGGCGGCCAGATACGCAGTATTTT.